One and the same sample provided the 12 T cell receptor beta chains below, sequenced in a study of control samples from healthy donors and cancer patients. The table came from immunoSEQ multiplex PCR; TCRdb's copy has only in-frame clones and leaves some out. The repertoire includes some 90,000 clones, approximately 93% of them detected once, and roughly 0.9% sits in the top ten. The sample taken for sequencing was blood. The receptor source for this set is a woman in her 30s in good health.

The chain carries TRBV7-9 and TRBJ2-5, with 7 bases matching TRBD1. This CDR3 region has 15 residues. From germline, CDR1 is SEHNR and CDR2 FQNEAQ (reference sequence). Trimming took 4 bases from V and 5 from J; bases not matched to a gene: 10. CDR3 amino acids: CASSSSGGSWETQYF. CDR3 bases: TGTGCCAGCAGCTCATCAGGGGGATCGTGGGAGACCCAGTACTTC.

The chain uses TRBV3-1 (or the pseudogene TRBV3-2) and TRBJ1-1; D possibly corresponds to TRBD1 (6 bases). The V and J ends lost 1 base and 3 bases respectively, with 12 bases between them. This CDR3 spans 15 amino acids. Germline CDR1 is LGHDT and CDR2 is YNNKEL (reference sequence). The CDR3 loop is CASSQGGGADTEAFF. CDR3 sequence (DNA): TGTGCCAGCAGCCAAGGCGGGGGGGCGGACACTGAAGCTTTCTTT.

This clone was seen more than once but under ten times. J is TRBJ2-1 and V is TRBV7-2, with TRBD2 matching over 9 bases. CDR3 size: 14 residues. V trimming: 3 bases; J trimming: 7 bases; junction bases outside the gene matches: 4. Germline V gives CDR1 SGHTA, CDR2 FQGNSA. The CDR3 reads CASSLHSGGNEQFF. The CDR3 DNA reads as TGTGCCAGCAGCTTGCATAGCGGGGGAAATGAGCAGTTCTTC.

The CDR3 region has the DNA TGTGCCAGCAGTGAAGCCCACCCGGGACCTTATGGCTACACCTTC. Its translation: CASSEAHPGPYGYTF. This chain uses TRBV6-1 with TRBJ1-2; TRBD1 might be the D (5 bases). The CDR3 sequence is 15 residues long. Trimming pared 0 bases from V and 5 bases from J, leaving 13 bases between. Germline assignment: CDR1 MNHNS and CDR2 SASEGT.

The CDR3 sequence: CASGLVLSGRGYEQYF. CDR3 nucleotide sequence: TGTGCTAGTGGTTTGGTACTTAGCGGGAGGGGATACGAGCAGTACTTC. This chain links TRBV12-5 with TRBJ2-7, with TRBD2 identical over 11 bases. The J segment lost 4 bases and the V segment lost 0 bases, leaving 5 bases of the junction unmatched. The germline CDR1 and CDR2 sequences are LGHNT and FRNRAP. CDR3 size: 16 residues.

V is TRBV4-1 and J is TRBJ1-5; D ambiguous. The germline CDR1 and CDR2 sequences are MGHRA and YSYEKL. This CDR3 spans 17 amino acids. With 2 bases removed from V and 4 bases from J, the gap between germline ends came to 18 bases. The CDR3 here is CASSQSFFLALNQPQHF. In DNA form, the CDR3 reads TGCGCCAGCAGCCAAAGCTTTTTTCTGGCCCTTAATCAGCCCCAGCATTTT.

This chain uses TRBV27 with TRBJ1-3; a possible D gene is TRBD1 (6 bases). Trimming removed 2 bases from V and 2 bases from J, with 16 bases in between. CDR3 length: 17 residues. Germline V gives CDR1 MNHEY, CDR2 SMNVEV (reference sequence). The CDR3 spells CASSLSPGGRPGNTIYF. The CDR3, as DNA: TGTGCCAGCAGTTTAAGTCCGGGGGGGCGCCCTGGAAACACCATATATTTT.

This clone has more than one count but fewer than ten. The gene calls are TRBV10-2 and TRBJ1-5; perhaps TRBD1 as D (5 bases). Germline V gene lookup returns CDR1 WSHSY and CDR2 SAAADI. The CDR3 length is 14 residues. Trimming pared 2 bases from V and 4 bases from J, leaving 9 bases between. The CDR3 here is CASSEGAGNQPQHF. CDR3 sequence (DNA): TGCGCCAGCAGTGAGGGGGCAGGGAATCAGCCCCAGCATTTT.

CDR3: CASSTQGRGGGGGELFF. For the CDR3, the DNA is TGTGCCAGTAGTACCCAGGGACGTGGGGGGGGCGGCGGGGAGCTGTTTTTT. The chain links TRBV19 to TRBJ2-2, with D perhaps matching TRBD2 (7 bases). Germline CDR1 reads LNHDA; CDR2 reads SQIVND (reference sequence). There are 17 residues in the CDR3. Trimming took 4 bases from V and 7 from J, leaving 22 bases between them.

The chain recombines TRBV9 with TRBJ2-3; 14 positions match TRBD2. The V gene end was trimmed by 2 bases and the J gene end by 5 bases; junction bases not matched to a gene: 4. In germline, CDR1 is SGDLS, CDR2 YYNGEE. The CDR3 covers 16 residues. The CDR3 DNA follows: TGTGCCAGCAGCGTCGGGACTAGCGGGGGTCTAGATACGCAGTATTTT. Its protein is CASSVGTSGGLDTQYF. The full variable domain, completed using reference TRBV9 and TRBJ2-3, is DSGVTQTPKHLITATGQRVTLRCSPRSGDLSVYWYQQSLDQGLQFLIQYYNGEERAKGNILERFSAQQFPDLHSELNLSSLELGDSALYFCASSVGTSGGLDTQYFGPGTRLTVL.

V gene TRBV4-2 combines with J gene TRBJ2-7; 8 nucleotides align to TRBD2. The CDR3 has 15 amino acids. Per germline, CDR1 LGHNA and CDR2 YNFKEQ. V lost 0 bases and J lost 3; bases outside the gene matches: 4. CDR3 region: CASSQEAAGVYEQYF. Written as DNA, the CDR3 is TGTGCCAGCAGCCAAGAAGCAGCGGGAGTCTACGAGCAGTACTTC.

The chain combines TRBV6-5 with TRBJ1-5, with D perhaps TRBD1 (5 bases). The CDR3 runs to 14 residues. Germline V CDR1 and CDR2: MNHEY, SVGAGI. V was shortened by 6 bases and J by 4 bases, with 13 bases between the two germline ends. In DNA form, the CDR3 reads TGTGCCAGCAGCCGGCAGGGAACAAATCAGCCCCAGCATTTT. This gives the protein CASSRQGTNQPQHF.